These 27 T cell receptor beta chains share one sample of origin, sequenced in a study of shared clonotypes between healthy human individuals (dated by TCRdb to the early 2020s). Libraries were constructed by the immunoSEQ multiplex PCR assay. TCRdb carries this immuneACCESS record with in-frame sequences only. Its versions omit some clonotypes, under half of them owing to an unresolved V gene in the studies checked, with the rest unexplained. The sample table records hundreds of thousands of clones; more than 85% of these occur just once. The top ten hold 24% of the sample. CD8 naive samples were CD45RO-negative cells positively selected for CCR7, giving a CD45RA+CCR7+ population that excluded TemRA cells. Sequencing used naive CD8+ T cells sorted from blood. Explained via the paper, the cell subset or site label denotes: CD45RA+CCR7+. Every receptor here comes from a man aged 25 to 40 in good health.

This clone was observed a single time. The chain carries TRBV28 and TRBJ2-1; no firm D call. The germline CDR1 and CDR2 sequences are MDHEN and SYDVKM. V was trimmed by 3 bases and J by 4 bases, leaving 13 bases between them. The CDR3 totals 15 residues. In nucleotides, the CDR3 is TGTGCCAGCAGTTTTGGTAGCACGAGTTACAATGAGCAGTTCTTC. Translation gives CASSFGSTSYNEQFF.

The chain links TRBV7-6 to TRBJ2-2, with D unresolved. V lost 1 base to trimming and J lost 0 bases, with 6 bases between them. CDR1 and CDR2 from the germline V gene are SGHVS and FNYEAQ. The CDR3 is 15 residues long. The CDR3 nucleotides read TGTGCCAGCAGCTTAGGGTCCGCGAACACCGGGGAGCTGTTTTTT. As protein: CASSLGSANTGELFF.

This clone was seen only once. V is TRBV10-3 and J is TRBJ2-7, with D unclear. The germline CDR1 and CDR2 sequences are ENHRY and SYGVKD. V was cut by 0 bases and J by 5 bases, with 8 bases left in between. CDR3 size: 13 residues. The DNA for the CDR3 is TGTGCCATCAGTGAGTCGGCTAGGGACGAGCAGTACTTC. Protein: CAISESARDEQYF.

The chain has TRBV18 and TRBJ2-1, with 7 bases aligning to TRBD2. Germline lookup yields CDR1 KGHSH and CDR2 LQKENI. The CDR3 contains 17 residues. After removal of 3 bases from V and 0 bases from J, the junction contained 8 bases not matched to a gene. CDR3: CASSPLSGPSSYNEQFF. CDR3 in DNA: TGTGCCAGCTCACCCCTTAGCGGGCCGAGCTCCTACAATGAGCAGTTCTTC.

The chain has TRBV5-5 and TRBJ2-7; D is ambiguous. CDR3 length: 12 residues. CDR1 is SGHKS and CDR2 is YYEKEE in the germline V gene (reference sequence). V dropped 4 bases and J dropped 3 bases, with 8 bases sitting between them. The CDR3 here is CASSDTGYEQYF. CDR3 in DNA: TGTGCCAGCAGCGATACGGGCTACGAGCAGTACTTC.

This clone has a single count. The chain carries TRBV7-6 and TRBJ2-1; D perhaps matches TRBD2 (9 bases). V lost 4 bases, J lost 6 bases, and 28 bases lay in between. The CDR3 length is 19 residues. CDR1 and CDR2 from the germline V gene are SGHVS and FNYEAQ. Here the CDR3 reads CASSSRTGQIAGALNEQFF. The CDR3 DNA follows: TGTGCCAGCAGCTCCCGGACAGGGCAGATAGCGGGAGCCCTCAATGAGCAGTTCTTC.

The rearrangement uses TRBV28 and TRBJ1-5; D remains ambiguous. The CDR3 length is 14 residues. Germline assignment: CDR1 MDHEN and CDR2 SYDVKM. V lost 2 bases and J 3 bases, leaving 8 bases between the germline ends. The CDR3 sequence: CASSLDSVNQPQHF. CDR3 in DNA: TGTGCCAGCAGTTTAGACTCGGTCAATCAGCCCCAGCATTTT. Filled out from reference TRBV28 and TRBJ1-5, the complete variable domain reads DVKVTQSSRYLVKRTGEKVFLECVQDMDHENMFWYRQDPGLGLRLIYFSYDVKMKEKGDIPEGYSVSREKKERFSLILESASTNQTSMYLCASSLDSVNQPQHFGDGTRLSIL.

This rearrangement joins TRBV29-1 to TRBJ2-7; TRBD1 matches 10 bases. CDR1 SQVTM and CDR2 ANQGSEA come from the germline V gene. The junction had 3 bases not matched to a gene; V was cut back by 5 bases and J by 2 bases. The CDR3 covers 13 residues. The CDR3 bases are TGCAGCGTTACCGGACAGGGGGCCTACGAGCAGTACTTC. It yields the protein CSVTGQGAYEQYF.

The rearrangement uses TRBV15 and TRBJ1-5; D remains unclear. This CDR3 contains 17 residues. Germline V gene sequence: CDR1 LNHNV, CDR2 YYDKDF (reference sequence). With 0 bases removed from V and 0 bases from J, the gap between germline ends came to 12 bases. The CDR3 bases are TGTGCCACCAGCAGAGATCTGGCGGTTTATAGCAATCAGCCCCAGCATTTT. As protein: CATSRDLAVYSNQPQHF.

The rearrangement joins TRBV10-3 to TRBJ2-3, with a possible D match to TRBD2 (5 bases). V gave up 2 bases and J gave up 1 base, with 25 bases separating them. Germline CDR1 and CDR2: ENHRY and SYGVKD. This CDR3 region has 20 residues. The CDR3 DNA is TGTGCCATCAGTGAGCCCAGAATCGGCCCCACCTCGCGGGGCACAGATACGCAGTATTTT. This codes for CAISEPRIGPTSRGTDTQYF.

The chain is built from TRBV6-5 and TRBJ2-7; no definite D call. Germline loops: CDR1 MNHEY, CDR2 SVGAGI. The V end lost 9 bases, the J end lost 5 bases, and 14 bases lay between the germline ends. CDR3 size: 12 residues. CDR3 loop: CASGASLDEQYF. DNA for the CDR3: TGTGCCAGTGGAGCCTCCTTAGACGAGCAGTACTTC.

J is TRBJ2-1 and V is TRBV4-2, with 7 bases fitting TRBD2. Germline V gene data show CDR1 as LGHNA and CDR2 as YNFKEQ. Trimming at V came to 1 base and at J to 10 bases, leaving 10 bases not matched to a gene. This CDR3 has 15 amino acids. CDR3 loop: CASSQAQGAGREQFF. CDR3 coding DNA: TGTGCCAGCAGCCAAGCCCAGGGAGCGGGACGGGAGCAGTTCTTC.

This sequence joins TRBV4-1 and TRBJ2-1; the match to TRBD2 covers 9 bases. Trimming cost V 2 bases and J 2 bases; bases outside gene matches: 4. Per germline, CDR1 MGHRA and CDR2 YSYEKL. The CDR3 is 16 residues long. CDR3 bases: TGCGCCAGCAGCCAAAGGTGGACTAGCGCCTACAATGAGCAGTTCTTC. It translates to CASSQRWTSAYNEQFF.

The chain's CDR3 is CASSLSGRSSYEQYF. Written as DNA, the CDR3 is TGTGCCAGCAGCTTGTCCGGGCGCAGCTCCTACGAGCAGTACTTC. This sequence joins TRBV13 and TRBJ2-7; D not resolved. V shed 3 bases and J shed 0 bases, with 12 bases lying between them. Germline assignment: CDR1 PRHDT and CDR2 FYEKMQ (reference sequence). CDR3 length equals 15 residues.

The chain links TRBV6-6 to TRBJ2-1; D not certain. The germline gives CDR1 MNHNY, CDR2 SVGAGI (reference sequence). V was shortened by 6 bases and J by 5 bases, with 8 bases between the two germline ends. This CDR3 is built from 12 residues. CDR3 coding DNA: TGTGCCAGCAGCCGAACAAACAATGAGCAGTTCTTC. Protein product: CASSRTNNEQFF.

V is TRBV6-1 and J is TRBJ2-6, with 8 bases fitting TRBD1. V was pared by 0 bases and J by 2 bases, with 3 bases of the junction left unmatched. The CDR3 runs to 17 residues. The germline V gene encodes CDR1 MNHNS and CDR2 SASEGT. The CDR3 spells CASSEAPGGPGANVLTF. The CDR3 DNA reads TGTGCCAGCAGTGAAGCGCCAGGGGGCCCTGGGGCCAACGTCCTGACTTTC.

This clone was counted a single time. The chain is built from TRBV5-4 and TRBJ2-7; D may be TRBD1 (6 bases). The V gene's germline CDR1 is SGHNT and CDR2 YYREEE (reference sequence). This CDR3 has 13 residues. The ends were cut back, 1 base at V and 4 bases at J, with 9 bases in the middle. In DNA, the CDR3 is TGTGCCAGCAGCTTGTCAGGGGAGTACGAGCAGTACTTC. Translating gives CASSLSGEYEQYF.

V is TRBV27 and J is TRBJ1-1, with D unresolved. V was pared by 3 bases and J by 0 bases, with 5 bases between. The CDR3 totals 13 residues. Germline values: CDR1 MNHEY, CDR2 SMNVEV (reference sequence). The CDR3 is CASSFVVNTEAFF. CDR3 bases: TGTGCCAGCAGTTTTGTGGTGAACACTGAAGCTTTCTTT.

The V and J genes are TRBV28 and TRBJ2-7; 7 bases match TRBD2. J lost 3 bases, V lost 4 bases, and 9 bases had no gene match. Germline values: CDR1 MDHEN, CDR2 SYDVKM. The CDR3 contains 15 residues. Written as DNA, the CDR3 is TGTGCCAGCAGTTCTGGTCTAGCGGCCCTCTACGAGCAGTACTTC. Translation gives CASSSGLAALYEQYF. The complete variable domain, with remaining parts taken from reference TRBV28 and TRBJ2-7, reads DVKVTQSSRYLVKRTGEKVFLECVQDMDHENMFWYRQDPGLGLRLIYFSYDVKMKEKGDIPEGYSVSREKKERFSLILESASTNQTSMYLCASSSGLAALYEQYFGPGTRLTVT.

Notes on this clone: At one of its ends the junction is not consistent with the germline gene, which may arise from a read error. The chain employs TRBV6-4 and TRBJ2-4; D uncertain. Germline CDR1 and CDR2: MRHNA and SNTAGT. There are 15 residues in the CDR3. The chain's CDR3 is CASSYSTGAKNIQYF. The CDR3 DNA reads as TGTGCCAGCAGTTACTCGACTGGGGCCAAAAACATTCAGTACTTC.

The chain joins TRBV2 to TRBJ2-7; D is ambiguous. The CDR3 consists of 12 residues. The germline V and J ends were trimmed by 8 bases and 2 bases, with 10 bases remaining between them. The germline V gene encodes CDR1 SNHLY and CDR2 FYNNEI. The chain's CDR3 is CASVRPTYEQYF. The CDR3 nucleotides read TGTGCCAGCGTGCGGCCCACCTACGAGCAGTACTTC.

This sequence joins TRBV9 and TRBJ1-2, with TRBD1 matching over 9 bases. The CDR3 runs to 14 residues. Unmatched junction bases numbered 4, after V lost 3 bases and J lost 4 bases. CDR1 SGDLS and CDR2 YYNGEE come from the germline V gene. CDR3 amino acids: CASSAGQGPYGYTF. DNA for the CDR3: TGTGCCAGCAGCGCGGGACAGGGCCCCTATGGCTACACCTTC.

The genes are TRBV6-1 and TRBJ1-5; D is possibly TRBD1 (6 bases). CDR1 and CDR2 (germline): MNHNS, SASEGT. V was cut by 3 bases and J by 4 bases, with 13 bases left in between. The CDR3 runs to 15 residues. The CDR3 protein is CASSDRGGGNQPQHF. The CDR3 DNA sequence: TGTGCCAGCAGTGACCGCGGGGGCGGGAATCAGCCCCAGCATTTT.

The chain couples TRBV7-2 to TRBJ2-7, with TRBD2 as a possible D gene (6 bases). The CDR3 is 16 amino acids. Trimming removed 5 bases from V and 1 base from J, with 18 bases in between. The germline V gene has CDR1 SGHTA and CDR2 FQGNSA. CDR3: CASSLGAGFLSYEQYF. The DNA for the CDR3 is TGTGCCAGCAGCCTTGGGGCGGGATTCCTTTCCTACGAGCAGTACTTC.

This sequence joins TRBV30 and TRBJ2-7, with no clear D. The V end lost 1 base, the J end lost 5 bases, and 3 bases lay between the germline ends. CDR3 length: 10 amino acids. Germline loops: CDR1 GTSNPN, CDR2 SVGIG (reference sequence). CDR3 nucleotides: TGTGCCTGGAGTGGTGACGAGCAGTACTTC. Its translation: CAWSGDEQYF. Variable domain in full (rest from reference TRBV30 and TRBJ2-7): SQTIHQWPATLVQPVGSPLSLECTVEGTSNPNLYWYRQAAGRGLQLLFYSVGIGQISSEVPQNLSASRPQDRQFILSSKKLLLSDSGFYLCAWSGDEQYFGPGTRLTVT.

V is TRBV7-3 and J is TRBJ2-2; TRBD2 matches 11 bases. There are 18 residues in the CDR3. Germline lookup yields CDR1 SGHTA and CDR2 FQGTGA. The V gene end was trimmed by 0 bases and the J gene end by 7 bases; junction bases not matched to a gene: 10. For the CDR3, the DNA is TGTGCCAGCAGCTTAACGTTTACGGGACTAGCGGCTGACGGGGAGCTGTTTTTT. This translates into CASSLTFTGLAADGELFF.

The CDR3 here is CASSFLAGNTGELFF. The CDR3 DNA sequence: TGTGCCAGCAGCTTCCTAGCGGGAAACACCGGGGAGCTGTTTTTT. This chain uses TRBV7-2 with TRBJ2-2; 9 bases agree with TRBD2. J lost 2 bases, V lost 3 bases, and 1 base had no gene match. There are 15 residues in the CDR3. Germline assignment: CDR1 SGHTA and CDR2 FQGNSA. Based on the CDR3 plus reference TRBV7-2 and TRBJ2-2, the full variable domain is GAGVSQSPSNKVTEKGKDVELRCDPISGHTALYWYRQSLGQGLEFLIYFQGNSAPDKSGLPSDRFSAERTGGSVSTLTIQRTQQEDSAVYLCASSFLAGNTGELFFGEGSRLTVL.